This TCR beta chain is drawn from a study of T-cell memory formation after mild COVID-19. Germline V CDR1 and CDR2: SEHNR, FQNEAQ (reference sequence). The CDR3 has 16 residues. Between the trimmed V and J ends, which lost 5 bases and 9 bases, there was a span of 23 bases. One entry per CDR3 protein results from TCRdb running MiXCR on the 5' RACE reads. The table records about 340,000 distinct CDR3 sequences, 10% to 15% of them present only once. Sequencing was done on a sample of PBMCs or a T cell subset sorted from them (not recorded which). This chain connects TRBV7-9 to TRBJ2-1; possibly TRBD2 for D (6 bases). This TCR was sampled from a man younger than 35 who had mild COVID-19 (a few samples of this study predate the infection). Cell type and time point are not known. The CDR3 loop reads CASSPPEGTYSGEQFF. CDR3 coding DNA: TGTGCCAGCAGCCCCCCGGAGGGGACCTATTCTGGTGAGCAGTTCTTC.